One sample yielded the 3 T cell receptor beta chains listed below, sequenced in a study of beta chain features in type 1 diabetes. Study-wide points: Significant though moderate, a shortening of TCRB CDR3s appeared in all four CD4+ subsets of Type 1 diabetes patients.

These receptors lack a known antigen. Every isolated RNA sample was fully reverse transcribed, so sequencing captured expressed TCRB transcripts. Assay used: immunoSEQ multiplex PCR; TCRdb lists only in-frame clones, some missing. Here the sample spans over 650,000 clones, around 15% being singletons. The specimen sequenced was naive CD4+ T cells from blood. These receptors were collected from a man between 18 and 35 years old with type 1 diabetes.

The rearrangement links TRBV7-9 to TRBJ1-2, with D possibly TRBD1 on 5 matching bases. The CDR3 is made up of 15 amino acids. V lost 3 bases and J lost 4, with 15 bases in between. Per the germline V gene, CDR1 is SEHNR and CDR2 is FQNEAQ (reference sequence). CDR3 in DNA: TGTGCCAGCAGCTTTTTTGAGGGACGGGGCTATGGCTACACCTTC. It translates to CASSFFEGRGYGYTF.

This clone was counted only a few times. This chain connects TRBV4-2 to TRBJ2-2, with 8 bases that match TRBD2. After removal of 2 bases from V and 2 bases from J, the junction contained 4 bases not matched to a gene. This CDR3 has 16 residues. Germline lookup yields CDR1 LGHNA and CDR2 YNFKEQ. This chain's CDR3 is CASSQRAGDNTGELFF. In DNA, the CDR3 is TGTGCCAGCAGCCAACGAGCGGGGGACAACACCGGGGAGCTGTTTTTT.

This clone turned up a few times. V usage is TRBV9 and J usage is TRBJ2-7; 9 nucleotides line up with TRBD1. Germline lookup yields CDR1 SGDLS and CDR2 YYNGEE. This CDR3 comprises 15 residues. Losses at the gene ends were 0 bases for V and 6 bases for J; bases not matched to a gene: 7. CDR3 residues: CASSVAWTGDVEQYF. The CDR3, as DNA: TGTGCCAGCAGCGTAGCATGGACAGGGGATGTCGAGCAGTACTTC.